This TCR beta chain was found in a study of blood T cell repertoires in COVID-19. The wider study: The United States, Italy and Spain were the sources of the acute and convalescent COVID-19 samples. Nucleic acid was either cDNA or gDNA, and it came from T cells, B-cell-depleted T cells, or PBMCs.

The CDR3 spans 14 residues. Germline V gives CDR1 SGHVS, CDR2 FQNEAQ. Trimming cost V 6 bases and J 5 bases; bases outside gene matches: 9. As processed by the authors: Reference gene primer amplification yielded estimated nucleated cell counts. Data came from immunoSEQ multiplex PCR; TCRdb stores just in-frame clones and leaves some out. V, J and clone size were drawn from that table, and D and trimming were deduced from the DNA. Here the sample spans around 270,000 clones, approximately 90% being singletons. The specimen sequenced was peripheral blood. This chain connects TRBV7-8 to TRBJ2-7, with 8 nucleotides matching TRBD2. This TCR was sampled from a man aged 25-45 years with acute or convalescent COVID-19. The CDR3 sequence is CASSPGGPFDEQYF. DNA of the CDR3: TGTGCCAGCAGTCCGGGAGGGCCCTTTGACGAGCAGTACTTC.